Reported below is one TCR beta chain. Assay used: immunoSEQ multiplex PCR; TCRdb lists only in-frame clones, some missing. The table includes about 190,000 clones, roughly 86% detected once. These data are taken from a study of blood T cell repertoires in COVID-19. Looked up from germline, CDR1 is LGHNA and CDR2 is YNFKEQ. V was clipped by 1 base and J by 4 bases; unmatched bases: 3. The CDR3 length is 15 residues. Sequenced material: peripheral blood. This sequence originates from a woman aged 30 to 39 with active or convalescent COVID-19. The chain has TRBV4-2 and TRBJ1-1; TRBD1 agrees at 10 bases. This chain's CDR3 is CASSQGGQGSTEAFF. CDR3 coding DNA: TGTGCCAGCAGCCAAGGGGGACAGGGGAGCACTGAAGCTTTCTTT.